Below, 32 T cell receptor beta chains from the same sample are listed, as sequenced in a study of shared clonotypes between healthy human individuals. The method was immunoSEQ multiplex PCR; TCRdb's version includes in-frame clones alone and lacks a portion of them. Of millions of clones in the sample, more than 80% were seen once. Sequenced sample: naive CD4+ T cells sorted from blood. Subset indicated: CD45RA+ positively selected. Receptors were obtained from a man between 18 and 29 years old in good health.

V and J are TRBV2 and TRBJ2-4; TRBD2 is a possible D gene (6 bases). Looked up from germline, CDR1 is SNHLY and CDR2 is FYNNEI. This CDR3 has 13 residues. Deletions cut 5 bases from V and 9 bases from J, with 14 bases between. The CDR3: CASSSNERVIQYF. The CDR3 DNA follows: TGTGCCAGCAGTTCCAACGAGCGGGTCATTCAGTACTTC. The whole variable domain, remainder taken from reference TRBV2 and TRBJ2-4, is EPEVTQTPSHQVTQMGQEVILRCVPISNHLYFYWYRQILGQKVEFLVSFYNNEISEKSEIFDDQFSVERPDGSNFTLKIRSTKLEDSAMYFCASSSNERVIQYFGAGTRLSVL.

Regarding this clone: This same CDR3 is encoded by further DNA sequences in the sample. The rearrangement uses TRBV5-1 and TRBJ1-2; D is perhaps TRBD1 (6 bases). The V end was cut by 0 bases, the J end by 8 bases, with 11 bases between. The V gene's germline CDR1 is SGHRS and CDR2 YFSETQ. The CDR3 spans 13 residues. Here the CDR3 reads CASSLGQGTGYTF. CDR3 DNA sequence: TGCGCCAGCAGCTTGGGGCAGGGGACGGGCTACACCTTC. Full variable domain (outside the CDR3, taken from reference TRBV5-1 and TRBJ1-2): KAGVTQTPRYLIKTRGQQVTLSCSPISGHRSVSWYQQTPGQGLQFLFEYFSETQRNKGNFPGRFSGRQFSNSRSEMNVSTLELGDSALYLCASSLGQGTGYTFGSGTRLTVV.

With respect to this clone: The sample contains more than one DNA sequence encoding this CDR3. The chain uses TRBV2 and TRBJ2-5, with TRBD1 as a possible D gene (6 bases). V was trimmed by 6 bases and J by 1 base, leaving 9 bases between them. The CDR3 spans 13 residues. Per germline, CDR1 SNHLY and CDR2 FYNNEI. CDR3 nucleotides: TGTGCCAGCAGCCGGGACACCCAAGAGACCCAGTACTTC. Protein: CASSRDTQETQYF.

The rearrangement joins TRBV5-8 to TRBJ2-1; no firm D call. Trimming cost V 4 bases and J 0 bases, with 11 bases left between them. CDR1 and CDR2 from the germline V gene are SGHTS and YDEGEE. There are 15 residues in the CDR3. The CDR3 DNA reads TGTGCCAGCAGCCGCGGACCGTCCTCCTACAATGAGCAGTTCTTC. Encoded protein: CASSRGPSSYNEQFF. The full variable domain, rest sourced from reference TRBV5-8 and TRBJ2-1, is EAGVTQSPTHLIKTRGQQATLRCSPISGHTSVYWYQQALGLGLQFLLWYDEGEERNRGNFPPRFSGRQFPNYSSELNVNALELEDSALYLCASSRGPSSYNEQFFGPGTRLTVL.

V and J are TRBV2 and TRBJ1-6; no clear D gene. The CDR3 runs 13 residues. V lost 2 bases to trimming and J lost 9 bases, with 8 bases between them. Germline CDR1 and CDR2: SNHLY and FYNNEI. CDR3 sequence reads: CASSETPSSPLHF. The CDR3 DNA sequence: TGTGCCAGCAGTGAAACCCCGTCTTCACCCCTCCACTTT.

Here the CDR3 reads CASRTDRGSGELFF. The CDR3 DNA reads TGTGCCAGCAGAACGGACAGGGGGTCCGGGGAGCTGTTTTTT. This chain connects TRBV6-5 to TRBJ2-2; 10 bases are shared with TRBD1. V gave up 6 bases and J gave up 6 bases; unmatched junction bases: 4. Germline loops: CDR1 MNHEY, CDR2 SVGAGI. This CDR3 comprises 14 residues.

The chain has TRBV7-2 and TRBJ2-1; TRBD2 agrees at 9 bases. V lost 8 bases to trimming and J lost 2 bases; unmatched junction nucleotides: 7. CDR3 length: 15 residues. The germline V gene has CDR1 SGHTA and CDR2 FQGNSA. The DNA for the CDR3 is TGTGCCAGCCTCCGGGCTAGCGGGGCCTACAATGAGCAGTTCTTC. This encodes CASLRASGAYNEQFF.

The rearrangement joins TRBV10-1 to TRBJ2-3; 10 bases are shared with TRBD2. This CDR3 has 15 residues. Losses at the gene ends were 4 bases for V and 6 bases for J; bases not matched to a gene: 7. Germline V gene sequence: CDR1 WNHNN, CDR2 SYGVQD (reference sequence). CDR3 in DNA: TGCGCCAGCAGTGGAACTAGCGGGATGCGTGATACGCAGTATTTT. The encoded protein is CASSGTSGMRDTQYF.

The rearrangement links TRBV15 to TRBJ1-5, with TRBD1 as a possible D gene (6 bases). Germline values: CDR1 LNHNV, CDR2 YYDKDF (reference sequence). The CDR3 sequence is 14 residues long. Trimming cost V 3 bases and J 7 bases, with 13 bases left between them. This CDR3 is CATSSSGTRQPQHF. In DNA, the CDR3 is TGTGCCACCAGCAGTTCCGGGACAAGACAGCCCCAGCATTTT. Together with reference TRBV15 and TRBJ1-5, the CDR3 gives the full variable domain: DAMVIQNPRYQVTQFGKPVTLSCSQTLNHNVMYWYQQKSSQAPKLLFHYYDKDFNNEADTPDNFQSRRPNTSFCFLDIRSPGLGDTAMYLCATSSSGTRQPQHFGDGTRLSIL.

The chain recombines TRBV28 with TRBJ1-2; a weak D match, TRBD1 (5 bases). V lost 5 bases and J lost 4, with 14 bases in between. CDR3 size: 14 residues. Germline-derived CDR1 and CDR2 are MDHEN and SYDVKM. The CDR3 nucleotides read TGTGCCAGCAGTGGGGGGGTACAGGCCTATGGCTACACCTTC. Amino acids: CASSGGVQAYGYTF.

This clone came up once. The chain uses TRBV6-6 and TRBJ2-7; the D call may be TRBD1 or TRBD2 (5 bases each). Trimming pared 2 bases from V and 6 bases from J, leaving 14 bases between. Germline values: CDR1 MNHNY, CDR2 SVGAGI (reference sequence). This CDR3 is built from 14 residues. The CDR3, as DNA: TGTGCCAGCAGTTACGAGCTGGGACGGAGCGAGCAGTACTTC. Encoded protein: CASSYELGRSEQYF.

The CDR3 is CASSQENFNQPQHF. The CDR3 DNA reads TGCGCCAGCAGCCAGGAAAACTTCAATCAGCCCCAGCATTTT. The chain combines TRBV4-1 with TRBJ1-5; D uncertain. V lost 3 bases and J 3 bases, leaving 9 bases between the germline ends. Germline CDR1 reads MGHRA; CDR2 reads YSYEKL. The CDR3 loop spans 14 amino acids.

The chain recombines TRBV4-1 with TRBJ2-1; D might be TRBD1 or TRBD2, each matching 5 bases. This CDR3 contains 17 residues. Per the germline V gene, CDR1 is MGHRA and CDR2 is YSYEKL. Trimming left V 1 base short and J 10 bases short, with 23 bases between. The CDR3 sequence: CASSQGRGGGRGGEQFF. CDR3 in DNA: TGCGCCAGCAGCCAAGGAAGGGGCGGCGGACGGGGCGGCGAGCAGTTCTTC.

The chain is built from TRBV19 and TRBJ2-7; 11 nucleotides align to TRBD1. This CDR3 region has 14 residues. Germline values: CDR1 LNHDA, CDR2 SQIVND (reference sequence). The J segment lost 2 bases and the V segment lost 6 bases, leaving 3 bases of the junction unmatched. The CDR3 is CASRMGQGAYEQYF. CDR3 nucleotide sequence: TGTGCCAGTAGGATGGGACAGGGGGCCTACGAGCAGTACTTC.

This sequence joins TRBV10-1 and TRBJ2-7, with 7 bases fitting TRBD2. V dropped 3 bases and J dropped 1; count of bases not matched to a gene: 3. This CDR3 is built from 14 residues. The germline V gene encodes CDR1 WNHNN and CDR2 SYGVQD (reference sequence). CDR3 sequence: CASSDREGSYEQYF. The CDR3 nucleotides read TGCGCCAGCAGTGACAGGGAGGGTTCCTACGAGCAGTACTTC.

This clone was detected a few times. This sample includes further DNA sequences coding for the same CDR3. J is TRBJ1-2 and V is TRBV9, with D possibly TRBD1 on 5 matching bases. Trimming left V 3 bases short and J 5 bases short, with 8 bases between. The CDR3 sequence is 12 residues long. Germline V gene sequence: CDR1 SGDLS, CDR2 YYNGEE. CDR3 bases: TGTGCCAGCAGCGGGAGACAGTATGGCTACACCTTC. It translates to CASSGRQYGYTF.

This clone has only one observation. The chain employs TRBV5-1 and TRBJ1-4, with D possibly TRBD1 on 6 matching bases. CDR1 is SGHRS, CDR2 YFSETQ, per germline. This CDR3 has 16 amino acids. The V gene lost 3 bases and the J gene lost 0 bases, with 12 bases spanning the gap. The CDR3 loop reads CASSSGQLATNEKLFF. The CDR3 nucleotides read TGCGCCAGCAGCTCCGGACAGCTTGCAACTAATGAAAAACTGTTTTTT.

The chain links TRBV7-2 to TRBJ1-1, with TRBD1 matching 9 bases. Germline V gene sequence: CDR1 SGHTA, CDR2 FQGNSA. V trimming: 4 bases; J trimming: 0 bases; junction bases outside the gene matches: 3. CDR3 size: 15 residues. The CDR3 sequence: CASSSGTGMNTEAFF. As DNA, the CDR3 is TGTGCCAGCAGCTCTGGGACAGGGATGAACACTGAAGCTTTCTTT.

The chain recombines TRBV5-4 with TRBJ2-7, with 8 bases lining up with TRBD1. Germline trimming cut 4 bases from V and 2 bases from J; bases unmatched to any gene: 8. The CDR3 spans 15 residues. From germline, CDR1 is SGHNT and CDR2 YYREEE (reference sequence). The CDR3, as DNA: TGTGCCAGCAGCCCGTCATTGGACAGGGCCTACGAGCAGTACTTC. Translation: CASSPSLDRAYEQYF.

The chain recombines TRBV5-6 with TRBJ2-3, with 7 bases that match TRBD2. J lost 5 bases, V lost 3 bases, and 3 bases had no gene match. CDR3 length: 13 residues. The V gene's germline CDR1 is SGHDT and CDR2 YYEEEE. CDR3 in DNA: TGTGCCAGCAGCTCCTGGGGGGGAGATACGCAGTATTTT. Protein product: CASSSWGGDTQYF.

About this clone itself: Different DNA sequences within this sample yield the same CDR3. The chain recombines TRBV18 with TRBJ2-7; 11 positions agree with TRBD1. CDR1 and CDR2 (germline): KGHSH, LQKENI. This CDR3 has 15 amino acids. V lost 2 bases to trimming and J lost 1 base; unmatched junction nucleotides: 1. The CDR3: CASSPGTGGSYEQYF. The DNA of the CDR3 is TGTGCCAGCTCACCAGGGACAGGGGGTTCCTACGAGCAGTACTTC. Full variable domain (outside the CDR3, taken from reference TRBV18 and TRBJ2-7): NAGVMQNPRHLVRRRGQEARLRCSPMKGHSHVYWYRQLPEEGLKFMVYLQKENIIDESGMPKERFSAEFPKEGPSILRIQQVVRGDSAAYFCASSPGTGGSYEQYFGPGTRLTVT.

V is TRBV4-2 and J is TRBJ1-4; 7 positions match TRBD1. This CDR3 has 15 amino acids. Germline values: CDR1 LGHNA, CDR2 YNFKEQ. V gave up 0 bases and J gave up 8 bases; unmatched junction bases: 6. The CDR3 here is CASSQDPRGGEKLFF. CDR3 in DNA: TGTGCCAGCAGCCAAGATCCCAGGGGGGGGGAAAAACTGTTTTTT.

The chain is built from TRBV10-2 and TRBJ1-6; a possible D gene is TRBD1 (6 bases). The germline CDR1 and CDR2 sequences are WSHSY and SAAADI. This CDR3 is built from 15 residues. V dropped 3 bases and J dropped 9 bases, with 15 bases sitting between them. CDR3 nucleotides: TGCGCCAGCAGTGAATGGGGGGGCCGCGGTTCACCCCTCCACTTT. It specifies CASSEWGGRGSPLHF.

This clone appeared a single time. The CDR3 sequence is CASSHEVETQYF. DNA of the CDR3: TGCGCCAGCAGCCACGAGGTGGAGACCCAGTACTTC. The V gene is TRBV4-1, the J gene TRBJ2-5; D call uncertain. Germline V CDR1 and CDR2: MGHRA, YSYEKL. Trimming took off 3 bases at V and 5 bases at J, with 7 bases between the two ends. This CDR3 contains 12 residues.

This sequence joins TRBV30 and TRBJ1-1; no definite D call. Trimming pared 1 base from V and 6 bases from J, leaving 6 bases between. The CDR3 contains 11 residues. CDR1 is GTSNPN, CDR2 SVGIG, per germline (reference sequence). For the CDR3, the DNA is TGTGCCTGGAGTGGAGCGTCTGAAGCTTTCTTT. Its protein is CAWSGASEAFF. Supplemented by reference TRBV30 and TRBJ1-1, the full variable domain reads SQTIHQWPATLVQPVGSPLSLECTVEGTSNPNLYWYRQAAGRGLQLLFYSVGIGQISSEVPQNLSASRPQDRQFILSSKKLLLSDSGFYLCAWSGASEAFFGQGTRLTVV.

The chain combines TRBV25-1 with TRBJ1-6; maybe TRBD1 (6 bases). The V end was cut by 8 bases, the J end by 4 bases, with 12 bases between. CDR1 MGHDK and CDR2 SYGVNS come from the germline V gene. The CDR3 length is 14 residues. This CDR3 reads CASGRQDYNSPLHF. The CDR3 DNA follows: TGTGCCAGCGGTCGACAGGATTATAATTCACCCCTCCACTTT.

This clone has only one observation. CDR3 in amino acids: CASSQHLNTEAFF. CDR3 DNA sequence: TGTGCCAGCAGCCAGCATCTGAACACTGAAGCTTTCTTT. This chain joins TRBV7-9 and TRBJ1-1, with D unresolved. The germline V and J ends were trimmed by 5 bases and 0 bases, with 7 bases remaining between them. The CDR3 is 13 residues long. Germline assignment: CDR1 SEHNR and CDR2 FQNEAQ (reference sequence).

This sequence joins TRBV7-2 and TRBJ2-2; maybe TRBD2 (6 bases). The CDR3 sequence is 14 residues long. Germline CDR1 SGHTA, CDR2 FQGNSA. V lost 1 base and J lost 6, with 9 bases in between. CDR3 loop: CASSLELASGELFF. The DNA of the CDR3 is TGTGCCAGCAGCTTAGAACTAGCTTCCGGGGAGCTGTTTTTT.

The rearrangement links TRBV19 to TRBJ2-5, with TRBD1 identical over 8 bases. The CDR3 spans 16 residues. Per the germline V gene, CDR1 is LNHDA and CDR2 is SQIVND (reference sequence). Unmatched junction bases numbered 13, after V lost 6 bases and J lost 4 bases. CDR3 DNA: TGTGCCAGTAGCCAGACGACAGGGGTGGGAGTAGAGACCCAGTACTTC. This translates into CASSQTTGVGVETQYF.

In regard to this clone: At the DNA level, this CDR3 is encoded by other sequences in the same sample as well. This rearrangement joins TRBV5-1 to TRBJ2-1; no definite D call. CDR1 is SGHRS, CDR2 YFSETQ, per germline. CDR3 size: 14 residues. Trimming removed 0 bases from V and 1 base from J, with 5 bases in between. The CDR3 spells CASSLEGSYNEQFF. DNA for the CDR3: TGCGCCAGCAGCTTGGAGGGTTCCTACAATGAGCAGTTCTTC.

The chain joins TRBV5-1 to TRBJ2-2; no clear D. The CDR3 runs 15 residues. V lost 0 bases to trimming and J lost 7 bases, with 13 bases between them. CDR1 and CDR2 from the germline V gene are SGHRS and YFSETQ. CDR3 loop: CASSLGKNKGGELFF. The CDR3 nucleotides are TGCGCCAGCAGCTTGGGCAAAAATAAAGGCGGGGAGCTGTTTTTT.

The rearrangement uses TRBV4-1 and TRBJ2-7; maybe TRBD2 (5 bases). Trimming shortened V by 4 bases and J by 7 bases, and 20 bases separated the two germline ends. Germline values: CDR1 MGHRA, CDR2 YSYEKL. The CDR3 loop spans 15 amino acids. The CDR3 loop is CASSRVRGSGWEQYF. CDR3 sequence (DNA): TGCGCCAGCAGCCGCGTACGAGGGAGCGGATGGGAGCAGTACTTC.